Included here is one T cell receptor beta chain sequence, with context. The CDR3 totals 14 residues. The junction had 4 bases not matched to a gene; V was cut back by 5 bases and J by 6 bases. Germline-derived CDR1 and CDR2 are SEHNR and FQNEAQ (reference sequence). The CD8+ and CD4+ T cells were isolated magnetically using a negative isolation approach, whereas the TEMRA cells were enriched by FACS. The data originate from a study of CD8 T cells in Susac syndrome. RNA, at about 0.45 to 1 ug, was reverse transcribed with random hexamers. Multiplex immunoSEQ PCR targeted 54 Vbeta and 13 Jbeta TCR beta segments. TCRdb redid the calling of the immunoSEQ multiplex PCR reads with MiXCR, one entry per CDR3 protein. The sample consists of more than 250,000 distinct CDR3 sequences, roughly 94% of them appearing once.

Sequencing used CD4+ T cells from PBMCs. The chain uses TRBV7-9 and TRBJ2-5, with 12 bases aligning to TRBD2. The sequence derives from a human donor with multiple sclerosis. This CDR3 is CASSRLAGVQTQYF. In DNA, the CDR3 is TGTGCCAGCAGCCGACTAGCGGGAGTGCAGACCCAGTACTTC.